The sequence of this T cell receptor (beta chain) was determined in a study of shared clonotypes between healthy human individuals. Study observations and caveats: Expectations were that clonotype sharing among donors would be affected by sequencing depth.

Input per replicate PCR of unsorted PBMC was around 0.3 ug DNA, corresponding to tens of thousands of T cell genomes. Original data processing: Junction-only sequences produced by ImmunoSEQ had no quality scores, so filtering differed. Libraries were prepared by immunoSEQ multiplex PCR; TCRdb keeps only in-frame clonotypes and omits some of them. V and J calls and clone size come straight from that table; D and trimming were deduced from the DNA. The table includes about half a million clones, about 84% detected once. Trimming took 5 bases from V and 0 from J; bases not matched to a gene: 4. CDR1 is MGHDK, CDR2 SYGVNS, per germline. CDR3 length: 15 amino acids. Remarks on this clone: Its antigen is as yet unknown.

The sequence was collected from a woman in her forties in good health. Some clones in this sample may be carry-over from other donors' samples. V usage is TRBV25-1 and J usage is TRBJ1-3; 7 bases map to TRBD1. Sequencing was done on a sample of PBMCs. The CDR3 region is CASSRGGLSGNTIYF. The CDR3 nucleotides read TGTGCCAGCAGTAGAGGGGGCCTCTCTGGAAACACCATATATTTT.